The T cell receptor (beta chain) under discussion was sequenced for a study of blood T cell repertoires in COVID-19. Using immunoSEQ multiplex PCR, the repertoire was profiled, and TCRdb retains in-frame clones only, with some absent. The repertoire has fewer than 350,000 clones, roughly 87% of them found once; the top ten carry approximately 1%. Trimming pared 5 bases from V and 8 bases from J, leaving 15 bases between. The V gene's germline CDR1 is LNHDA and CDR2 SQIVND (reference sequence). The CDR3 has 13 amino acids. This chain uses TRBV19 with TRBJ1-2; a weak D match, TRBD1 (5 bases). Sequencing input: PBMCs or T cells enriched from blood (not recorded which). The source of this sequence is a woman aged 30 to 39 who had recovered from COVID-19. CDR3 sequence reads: CASSPSRRDGYTF. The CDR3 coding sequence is TGTGCCAGTAGTCCCTCTCGGCGGGACGGCTACACCTTC.